Included here is one T cell receptor (beta chain) sequence, with context. This sample is part of a study of lymphopenia after photon versus proton radiotherapy. This CDR3 has 19 residues. Germline V gene sequence: CDR1 SGHNT, CDR2 YENEEA. V gave up 2 bases and J gave up 3 bases, with 26 bases separating them. Profiled with immunoSEQ multiplex PCR; TCRdb holds only in-frame clones, not every one. The table includes 45,000 to 65,000 clones, 65% to 85% detected once. The chain couples TRBV11-3 to TRBJ2-7; D possibly corresponds to TRBD2 (6 bases). The TCR comes from a man aged 45-60 years with gastric cancer. Sample: peripheral blood, taken from a patient treated with photon-based radiotherapy. CDR3 coding DNA: TGTGCCAGCAGCTTAAGTCGTCGGGGACGGGAGAAAAGAAGCTACGAGCAGTACTTC. This gives the protein CASSLSRRGREKRSYEQYF.